The 20 T cell receptor beta chains in this list originate from one sample, sequenced in a study of cytomegalovirus exposure and HLA in healthy donors. The PCR ran on 60 Vbeta and 13 Jbeta primers. Using immunoSEQ multiplex PCR, the repertoire was profiled, and TCRdb retains in-frame clones only, with some absent. The sample lists roughly 130,000 clones, approximately 80% seen once, with 2.5% to 3.5% in the top ten. The sequencing input was PBMCs. The receptors here all came from a woman aged 18-29 years in good health and CMV-seropositive.

The count of this clone is one. The V gene is TRBV4-2, the J gene TRBJ2-1; 12 bases are shared with TRBD2. The junction had 4 bases not matched to a gene; V was cut back by 7 bases and J by 6 bases. In germline, CDR1 is LGHNA, CDR2 YNFKEQ. CDR3 length: 14 amino acids. The CDR3 bases are TGTGCCAGCACCCTAGCGGGGGGGGGCAATGAGCAGTTCTTC. The encoded protein is CASTLAGGGNEQFF.

Concerning this clone: A junction boundary mismatches the germline segment, possibly from a read error. The J gene is TRBJ1-3, the V gene TRBV7-9, with TRBD1 matching 7 bases. The CDR3 length is 14 residues. In germline, CDR1 is SEHNR, CDR2 FQNEAQ (reference sequence). The CDR3 region has the DNA TGTTCCAGCAGCTTACAACAGGGGCAAAACACCATATATTTT. It codes for CSSSLQQGQNTIYF.

The chain combines TRBV27 with TRBJ2-7; D may be TRBD2 (5 bases). V shed 3 bases and J shed 4 bases, with 10 bases lying between them. CDR3 size: 13 residues. Germline CDR1 MNHEY, CDR2 SMNVEV (reference sequence). The CDR3 DNA reads TGTGCCAGCAGTTTTGGCACGGGGTACGAGCAGTACTTC. This codes for CASSFGTGYEQYF.

The chain joins TRBV18 to TRBJ1-1; 9 nucleotides line up with TRBD1. After removal of 3 bases from V and 4 bases from J, the junction contained 3 bases not matched to a gene. CDR3 length: 14 residues. Germline V CDR1 and CDR2: KGHSH, LQKENI. CDR3 sequence: CASSPQDRGTEAFF. CDR3 nucleotides: TGTGCCAGCTCACCTCAGGACAGGGGCACTGAAGCTTTCTTT. The full variable domain, its missing parts supplied by reference TRBV18 and TRBJ1-1, is NAGVMQNPRHLVRRRGQEARLRCSPMKGHSHVYWYRQLPEEGLKFMVYLQKENIIDESGMPKERFSAEFPKEGPSILRIQQVVRGDSAAYFCASSPQDRGTEAFFGQGTRLTVV.

The chain couples TRBV6-5 to TRBJ1-2; 11 bases are a match to TRBD1. This CDR3 is built from 14 residues. V shed 8 bases, J shed 3 bases, and the junction held 5 bases outside the gene matches. From germline, CDR1 is MNHEY and CDR2 SVGAGI. In DNA, the CDR3 is TGTGCCAGCCGCCCGGGACAGGGGGACTATGGCTACACCTTC. This codes for CASRPGQGDYGYTF.

CDR3 nucleotides: TGTGCCAGCAGTGACCGGGACAGTATAGATACGCAGTATTTT. Its protein is CASSDRDSIDTQYF. V is TRBV6-1 and J is TRBJ2-3; 7 bases agree with TRBD1. Unmatched junction bases numbered 5, after V lost 3 bases and J lost 5 bases. From germline, CDR1 is MNHNS and CDR2 SASEGT. This CDR3 is 14 amino acids long.

DNA for the CDR3: TGTGCAAGTCGCCCCTTACTGGAGACCCAGTACTTC. This codes for CASRPLLETQYF. The chain employs TRBV12-2 and TRBJ2-5; whether TRBD2, the table's D call, matches the DNA was not checked. TRBV12-2 is classified as a pseudogene. This CDR3 contains 12 residues.

The rearrangement joins TRBV10-2 to TRBJ2-1; TRBD2 is a possible D gene (5 bases). The CDR3 covers 13 residues. The germline CDR1 and CDR2 sequences are WSHSY and SAAADI. Trimming shortened V by 7 bases and J by 5 bases, and 12 bases separated the two germline ends. CDR3 loop: CASIGDSHNEQFF. CDR3 bases: TGCGCCAGCATCGGGGATAGCCACAATGAGCAGTTCTTC.

This chain connects TRBV14 to TRBJ2-3, with a tentative D call TRBD1 (6 bases). Trimming left V 1 base short and J 6 bases short, with 14 bases between. Germline V CDR1 and CDR2: SGHDN, FVKESK. This CDR3 has 15 amino acids. The CDR3 DNA is TGTGCCAGCAGCCAAGTGAGGGGGACCGGCGATACGCAGTATTTT. Translated, it gives CASSQVRGTGDTQYF.

The rearrangement links TRBV11-1 to TRBJ2-3, with D unclear. Trimming stripped 3 bases from V and 4 bases from J, with 8 bases between. Germline CDR1 reads SGHAT; CDR2 reads FQDESV (reference sequence). This CDR3 spans 13 amino acids. The CDR3 sequence: CASSFRRPDTQYF. The CDR3 nucleotides read TGTGCCAGCAGCTTTAGGCGGCCAGATACGCAGTATTTT.

The chain is built from TRBV18 and TRBJ1-1, with D perhaps TRBD1 (5 bases). Trimming took off 6 bases at V and 2 bases at J, with 16 bases between the two ends. CDR1 is KGHSH and CDR2 is LQKENI in the germline V gene. The CDR3 extends over 15 amino acids. The CDR3: CASSPVGQGNTEAFF. Here the CDR3 DNA reads TGTGCCAGCTCTCCGGTGGGGCAGGGTAACACTGAAGCTTTCTTT. Supplemented by reference TRBV18 and TRBJ1-1, the full variable domain reads NAGVMQNPRHLVRRRGQEARLRCSPMKGHSHVYWYRQLPEEGLKFMVYLQKENIIDESGMPKERFSAEFPKEGPSILRIQQVVRGDSAAYFCASSPVGQGNTEAFFGQGTRLTVV.

CDR3 region: CATRQGPNTEAFF. In DNA, the CDR3 is TGTGCCACCCGACAGGGACCGAACACTGAAGCTTTCTTT. The chain joins TRBV2 to TRBJ1-1, with TRBD1 matching over 7 bases. The V gene's germline CDR1 is SNHLY and CDR2 FYNNEI. This CDR3 contains 13 residues. V was pared by 10 bases and J by 1 base, with 6 bases of the junction left unmatched.

This chain joins TRBV27 and TRBJ2-5; 7 bases match TRBD2. The J call may not be correct, given that the DNA end is closer to TRBJ2-7. From germline, CDR1 is MNHEY and CDR2 SMNVEV (reference sequence). The CDR3 sequence is 14 residues long. CDR3 DNA sequence: TGTGCCAGCAGCCCTGGACGGGGGGCCTACGAGCAGTACTTC. Residues: CASSPGRGAYEQYF.

This chain connects TRBV5-1 to TRBJ2-3, with D perhaps TRBD2 (7 bases). CDR1 and CDR2 from the germline V gene are SGHRS and YFSETQ. The CDR3 consists of 16 residues. With 6 bases removed from V and 0 bases from J, the gap between germline ends came to 17 bases. The CDR3 is CASNEGGPTSTDTQYF. In DNA, the CDR3 is TGCGCCAGCAACGAGGGGGGGCCAACCAGCACAGATACGCAGTATTTT.

This chain uses TRBV9 with TRBJ2-1, with D possibly being TRBD2 (6 bases). V gave up 4 bases and J gave up 7 bases, with 12 bases separating them. Germline V lookup: CDR1 SGDLS, CDR2 YYNGEE. CDR3 length equals 13 residues. The CDR3 is CASSPLATNEQFF. DNA for the CDR3: TGTGCCAGCAGCCCCCTAGCGACTAATGAGCAGTTCTTC. The complete variable domain, with remaining parts taken from reference TRBV9 and TRBJ2-1, reads DSGVTQTPKHLITATGQRVTLRCSPRSGDLSVYWYQQSLDQGLQFLIQYYNGEERAKGNILERFSAQQFPDLHSELNLSSLELGDSALYFCASSPLATNEQFFGPGTRLTVL.

The genes are TRBV23-1 and TRBJ2-2, with TRBD2 identical over 7 bases. TRBV23-1 is given ORF status, its function remaining uncertain. Unmatched junction bases numbered 2, after V lost 6 bases and J lost 1 base. The CDR3 covers 14 residues. CDR3 nucleotides: TGCGCCAGCAGCCCTAGCGGGAACACCGGGGAGCTGTTTTTT. Translated, it gives CASSPSGNTGELFF.

The gene calls are TRBV19 and TRBJ2-4; tentatively, D is TRBD1 (5 bases). The ends were cut back, 0 bases at V and 10 bases at J, with 10 bases in the middle. CDR1 and CDR2 from the germline V gene are LNHDA and SQIVND (reference sequence). The CDR3 extends over 13 amino acids. CDR3 sequence (DNA): TGTGCCAGTAGTATAGAGGGGCTTGGTATTCAGTACTTC. Translating it yields CASSIEGLGIQYF.

For this clone: This specimen includes other DNA sequences encoding the same CDR3. CDR3 protein: CASSQVGGYEQYF. The CDR3 DNA follows: TGCGCCAGCAGCCAAGTGGGGGGTTACGAGCAGTACTTC. The rearrangement uses TRBV4-1 and TRBJ2-7, with D possibly TRBD2 on 6 matching bases. Between the trimmed V and J ends, which lost 1 base and 4 bases, there was a span of 8 bases. Germline CDR1 MGHRA, CDR2 YSYEKL. CDR3 length equals 13 residues.

The chain couples TRBV6-5 to TRBJ1-2; tentative D call: TRBD1 (5 bases). CDR1 and CDR2 from the germline V gene are MNHEY and SVGAGI. The ends were cut back, 10 bases at V and 2 bases at J, with 14 bases in the middle. The CDR3 is made up of 13 amino acids. The CDR3 sequence is CANGTGGNYGYTF. For the CDR3, the DNA is TGTGCCAACGGGACCGGGGGAAACTATGGCTACACCTTC.

This clone came up once. The CDR3 sequence: CAYTPGGRNEAFF. In DNA form, the CDR3 reads TGTGCCTATACACCAGGGGGCAGGAATGAAGCTTTCTTT. This chain joins TRBV19 and TRBJ1-1; 8 nucleotides match TRBD1. The CDR3 is 13 amino acids. The junction had 12 bases not matched to a gene; V was cut back by 11 bases and J by 7 bases. CDR1 LNHDA and CDR2 SQIVND come from the germline V gene (reference sequence). Drawing the rest from reference TRBV19 and TRBJ1-1, the complete variable domain is DGGITQSPKYLFRKEGQNVTLSCEQNLNHDAMYWYRQDPGQGLRLIYYSQIVNDFQKGDIAEGYSVSREKKESFPLTVTSAQKNPTAFYLCAYTPGGRNEAFFGQGTRLTVV.